This is a list of T cell receptor beta chains from one sample in a study of T-cell memory formation after mild COVID-19. TCRdb re-called the 5' RACE reads through MiXCR, storing one row per CDR3 protein. The sample has around 250,000 distinct CDR3 sequences; 15% to 20% are singletons. Sequencing used PBMCs or a T cell subset sorted from them (not recorded which). These receptors all come from a man aged 18 to 29 who had mild COVID-19 (a few samples of this study predate the infection). Cell type and time point are not known. CDR3s leave out the opening cysteine and the closing phenylalanine or tryptophan. Fields, in order: V gene, J gene, D gene, CDR3 protein. The D gene is left open where the match is weak.

v_call: TRBV10-3
j_call: TRBJ2-7
d_call: TRBD2
cdr3_aa: AISLTSGPSYEQY

v_call: TRBV5-1
j_call: TRBJ1-1
d_call: -
cdr3_aa: ASSLGAGDTEAF

v_call: TRBV7-2
j_call: TRBJ1-1
d_call: -
cdr3_aa: ASSFTIANTEAF

v_call: TRBV4-3
j_call: TRBJ2-1
d_call: TRBD2
cdr3_aa: ASSHLAGGPYNEQF

v_call: TRBV27
j_call: TRBJ2-3
d_call: TRBD1
cdr3_aa: ASSSGTGYTDTQY

v_call: TRBV12-3/TRBV12-4
j_call: TRBJ2-1
d_call: -
cdr3_aa: ASSFRPYNEQF

v_call: TRBV10-3
j_call: TRBJ1-1
d_call: TRBD1
cdr3_aa: AISEPDRGDTEAF

v_call: TRBV7-9
j_call: TRBJ2-5
d_call: -
cdr3_aa: ASSGGVMETQY

v_call: TRBV5-1
j_call: TRBJ1-2
d_call: TRBD1
cdr3_aa: ASSADRANYGYT

v_call: TRBV7-2
j_call: TRBJ2-5
d_call: -
cdr3_aa: ASSPGLLKETQY

v_call: TRBV6-6
j_call: TRBJ2-7
d_call: TRBD2
cdr3_aa: ASSYSSGGRLLSYEQY

v_call: TRBV7-2
j_call: TRBJ2-3
d_call: TRBD2
cdr3_aa: ASRLAGGFSTDTQY

v_call: TRBV5-1
j_call: TRBJ1-4
d_call: -
cdr3_aa: ASRAPGLQEKLF

v_call: TRBV4-3
j_call: TRBJ2-3
d_call: TRBD2
cdr3_aa: ASSQVWLAGGPTQY

v_call: TRBV28
j_call: TRBJ1-2
d_call: -
cdr3_aa: ASSLSTVYGYT

v_call: TRBV4-2
j_call: TRBJ2-7
d_call: -
cdr3_aa: ASSQWASAREQY

v_call: TRBV6-5
j_call: TRBJ1-2
d_call: -
cdr3_aa: ASRPGHTYGYT

v_call: TRBV20-1
j_call: TRBJ1-6
d_call: TRBD1
cdr3_aa: SARADRDSPLH

v_call: TRBV7-8
j_call: TRBJ2-5
d_call: -
cdr3_aa: ASSLEITRETQY

v_call: TRBV3-1
j_call: TRBJ2-2
d_call: -
cdr3_aa: ASRPGTDHTGELF

v_call: TRBV2
j_call: TRBJ2-3
d_call: TRBD2
cdr3_aa: ASSDNGGAADTQY

v_call: TRBV7-9
j_call: TRBJ2-7
d_call: TRBD1
cdr3_aa: ASSLQGQTYEQY

v_call: TRBV20-1
j_call: TRBJ2-7
d_call: TRBD2
cdr3_aa: SARVESSGNYEQY

v_call: TRBV7-2
j_call: TRBJ2-1
d_call: -
cdr3_aa: ASSSSTAWDEQF

v_call: TRBV5-1
j_call: TRBJ2-3
d_call: TRBD1
cdr3_aa: ASSLPGTGGADTQY

v_call: TRBV6-2/TRBV6-3
j_call: TRBJ2-2
d_call: -
cdr3_aa: ASSYAGAAGELF

v_call: TRBV4-3
j_call: TRBJ1-5
d_call: -
cdr3_aa: ASSQGTGSGPQH

v_call: TRBV20-1
j_call: TRBJ2-4
d_call: -
cdr3_aa: SASLIPRLAKNIQY

v_call: TRBV6-6
j_call: TRBJ2-7
d_call: TRBD1
cdr3_aa: ASSSGTGAIYEQY

v_call: TRBV27
j_call: TRBJ1-1
d_call: TRBD1
cdr3_aa: ASSKDRGIAEAF

v_call: TRBV12-3/TRBV12-4
j_call: TRBJ2-5
d_call: -
cdr3_aa: ASSSTPFQETQY

v_call: TRBV6-5
j_call: TRBJ1-2
d_call: -
cdr3_aa: ASSYTGSYGYT

v_call: TRBV4-1
j_call: TRBJ2-3
d_call: -
cdr3_aa: ASSYPGLTTDTQY

v_call: TRBV2
j_call: TRBJ1-5
d_call: -
cdr3_aa: ASSEATENQPQH

v_call: TRBV28
j_call: TRBJ2-2
d_call: TRBD1
cdr3_aa: ASSSPLRTGVVSGELF

v_call: TRBV10-2
j_call: TRBJ2-3
d_call: TRBD2
cdr3_aa: ASTERGGPTDTQY

v_call: TRBV20-1
j_call: TRBJ1-5
d_call: TRBD1
cdr3_aa: SALDRAQPQH

v_call: TRBV7-2
j_call: TRBJ2-3
d_call: -
cdr3_aa: ASSLDVGYDSTDTQY

v_call: TRBV20-1
j_call: TRBJ2-2
d_call: -
cdr3_aa: SAYPGESTGELF

v_call: TRBV7-2
j_call: TRBJ1-2
d_call: TRBD1
cdr3_aa: ASSLQGGTYYGYT

v_call: TRBV7-9
j_call: TRBJ1-4
d_call: TRBD1
cdr3_aa: ASSLQGQVNEKLF